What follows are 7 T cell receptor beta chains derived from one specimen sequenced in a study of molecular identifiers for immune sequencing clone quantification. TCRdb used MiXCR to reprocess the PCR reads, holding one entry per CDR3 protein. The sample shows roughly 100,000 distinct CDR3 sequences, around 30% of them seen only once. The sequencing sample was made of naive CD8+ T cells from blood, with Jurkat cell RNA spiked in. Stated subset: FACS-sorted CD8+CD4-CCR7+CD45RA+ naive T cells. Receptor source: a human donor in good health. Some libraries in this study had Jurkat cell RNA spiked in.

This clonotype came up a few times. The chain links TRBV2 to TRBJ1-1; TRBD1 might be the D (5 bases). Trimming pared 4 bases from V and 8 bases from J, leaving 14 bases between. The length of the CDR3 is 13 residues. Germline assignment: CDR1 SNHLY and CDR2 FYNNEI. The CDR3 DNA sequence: TGTGCCAGCAGTGTTGTTGGGGCGAGAGAAGCTTTCTTT. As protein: CASSVVGAREAFF.

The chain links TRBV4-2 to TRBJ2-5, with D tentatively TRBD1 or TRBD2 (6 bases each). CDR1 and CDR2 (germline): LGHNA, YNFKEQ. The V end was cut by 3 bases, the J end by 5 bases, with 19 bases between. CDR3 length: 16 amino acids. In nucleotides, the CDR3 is TGTGCCAGCAGCCATTTTGTGTCGGGGGCTCAGGAGACCCAGTACTTC. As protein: CASSHFVSGAQETQYF.

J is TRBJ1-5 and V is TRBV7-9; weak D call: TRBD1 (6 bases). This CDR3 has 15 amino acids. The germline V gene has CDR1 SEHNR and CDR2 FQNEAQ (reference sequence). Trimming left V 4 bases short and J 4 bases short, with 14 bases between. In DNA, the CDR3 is TGTGCCAGCAGCTCGGGCGGGACACAAAATCAGCCCCAGCATTTT. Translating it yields CASSSGGTQNQPQHF.

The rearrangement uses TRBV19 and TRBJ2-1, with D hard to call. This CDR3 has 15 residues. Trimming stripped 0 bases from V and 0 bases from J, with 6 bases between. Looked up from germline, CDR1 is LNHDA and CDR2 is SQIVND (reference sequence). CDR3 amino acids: CASSIELTSYNEQFF. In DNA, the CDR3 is TGTGCCAGTAGTATAGAACTGACCTCCTACAATGAGCAGTTCTTC.

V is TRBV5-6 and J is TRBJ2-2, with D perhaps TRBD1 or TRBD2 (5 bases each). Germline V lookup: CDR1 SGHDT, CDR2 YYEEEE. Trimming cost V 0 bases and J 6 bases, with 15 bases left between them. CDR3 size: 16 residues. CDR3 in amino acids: CASSLAWGPLPGELFF. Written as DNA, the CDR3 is TGTGCCAGCAGCTTGGCGTGGGGACCACTCCCCGGGGAGCTGTTTTTT.

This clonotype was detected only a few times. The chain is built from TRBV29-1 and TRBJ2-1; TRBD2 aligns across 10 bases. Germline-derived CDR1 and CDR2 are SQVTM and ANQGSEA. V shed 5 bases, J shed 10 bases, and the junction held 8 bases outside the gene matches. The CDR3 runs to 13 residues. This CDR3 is CSVHSSGRGEQFF. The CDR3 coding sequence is TGCAGCGTTCATTCTAGCGGGAGAGGCGAGCAGTTCTTC.

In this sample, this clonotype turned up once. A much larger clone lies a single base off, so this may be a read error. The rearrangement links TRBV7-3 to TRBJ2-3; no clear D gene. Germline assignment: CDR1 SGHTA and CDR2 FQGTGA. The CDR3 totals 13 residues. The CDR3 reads CASSLTPLDTQFF. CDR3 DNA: TGTGCCAGCAGCTTAACCCCTTTGGATACGCAGTTTTTT.